A single T cell receptor beta chain is shown here with its context. V lost 1 base, J lost 5 bases, and 18 bases lay in between. The germline V gene encodes CDR1 SGHAT and CDR2 FQNNGV. The CDR3 consists of 16 residues. TCRdb itself ran the RACE reads through MiXCR, one entry per CDR3 protein. The sample consists of around 300,000 distinct CDR3 sequences, just under 8% of them appearing once. Time point of the sample: pre-sensitization, week 0. Treatment noted: therapeutic diphenylcyclopropenone sensitization with weekly scalp DPC. Donation of samples came from alopecia patients who were 18 to 70 years old and suitable for DPC. The sample is drawn from a study of human T cells and chemical hapten exposure.

V gene TRBV11-2 combines with J gene TRBJ2-7; D is uncertain. This TCR was sampled from a man aged 18 to 29 with alopecia areata. Some clones in this sample may be carry-over from other donors' samples. The source material was whole blood, sampled in connection with sensitization to the hapten diphenylcyclopropenone (DPC). The CDR3 DNA sequence: TGTGCCAGCAGCTTAGTAGACCCAACGGAACCCCACGAGCAGTACTTC. Translated, it gives CASSLVDPTEPHEQYF.